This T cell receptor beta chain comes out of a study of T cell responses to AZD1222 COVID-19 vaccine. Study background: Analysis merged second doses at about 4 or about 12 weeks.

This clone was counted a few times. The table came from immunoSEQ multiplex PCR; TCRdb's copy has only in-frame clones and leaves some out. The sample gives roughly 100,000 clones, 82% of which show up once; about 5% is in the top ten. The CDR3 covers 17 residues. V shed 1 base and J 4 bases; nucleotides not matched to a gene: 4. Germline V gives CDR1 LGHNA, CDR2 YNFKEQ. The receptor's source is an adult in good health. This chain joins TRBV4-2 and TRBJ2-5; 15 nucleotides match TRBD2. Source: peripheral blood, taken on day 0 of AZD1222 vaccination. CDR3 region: CASSQGTSGGAGETQYF. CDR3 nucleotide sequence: TGTGCCAGCAGCCAAGGGACTAGCGGGGGGGCGGGAGAGACCCAGTACTTC.